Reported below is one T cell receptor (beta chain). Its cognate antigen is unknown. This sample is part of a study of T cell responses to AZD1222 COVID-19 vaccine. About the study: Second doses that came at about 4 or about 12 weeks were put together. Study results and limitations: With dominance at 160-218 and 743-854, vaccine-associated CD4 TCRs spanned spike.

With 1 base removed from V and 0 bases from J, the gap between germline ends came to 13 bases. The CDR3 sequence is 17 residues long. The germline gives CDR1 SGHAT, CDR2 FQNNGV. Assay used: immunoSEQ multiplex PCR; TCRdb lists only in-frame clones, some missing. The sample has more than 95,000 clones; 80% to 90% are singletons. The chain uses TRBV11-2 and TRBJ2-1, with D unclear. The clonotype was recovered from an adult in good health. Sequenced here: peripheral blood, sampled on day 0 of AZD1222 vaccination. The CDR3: CASSLALSTFSYNEQFF. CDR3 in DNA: TGTGCCAGCAGCTTAGCATTAAGCACCTTCTCCTACAATGAGCAGTTCTTC.